What follows are 20 T cell receptor beta chains derived from one specimen sequenced in a study of CD8 T cells in ankylosing spondylitis. TCRdb re-analysed the 5' RACE reads in MiXCR, keeping a single row per CDR3 protein. The sample includes about 240,000 distinct CDR3 sequences, 8.6% of them seen just once. The sample was blood, either unsorted or a sorted T cell fraction (not recorded which). These TCRs come from a male donor with ankylosing spondylitis or in good health (not recorded which).

A few counts support this clonotype. This may be a read error, as it is one base from a much larger clone. The rearrangement uses TRBV24-1 and TRBJ1-2, with a possible D match to TRBD1 (6 bases). Trimming stripped 3 bases from V and 5 bases from J, with 12 bases between. CDR1 and CDR2 (germline): KGHDR, SFDVKD. The CDR3 is 14 amino acids. CDR3 bases: TGTGCCACCAGTGATCGTACAGGGAGATATGGCTACACCTTC. Residues: CATSDRTGRYGYTF.

This clonotype was recorded at least ten times. This rearrangement joins TRBV5-1 to TRBJ1-1; 7 bases fit TRBD1. Germline V lookup: CDR1 SGHRS, CDR2 YFSETQ. This CDR3 has 14 residues. Trimming took 5 bases from V and 1 from J; bases not matched to a gene: 5. CDR3 nucleotide sequence: TGCGCCAGCAGTTCTGGGACAGCGAACACTGAAGCTTTCTTT. It codes for CASSSGTANTEAFF.

This clonotype was seen ten or more times. This rearrangement joins TRBV20-1 to TRBJ2-7, with no clear D. The CDR3 has 12 amino acids. CDR1 is DFQATT and CDR2 is SNEGSKA in the germline V gene (reference sequence). The V end lost 5 bases, the J end lost 0 bases, and 8 bases lay between the germline ends. Written as DNA, the CDR3 is TGCAGTGCTGCTAGAGACTCCTACGAGCAGTACTTC. Translating gives CSAARDSYEQYF.

This clonotype was found many times. This rearrangement joins TRBV20-1 to TRBJ1-3; 7 nucleotides match TRBD1. Germline V gene data show CDR1 as DFQATT and CDR2 as SNEGSKA (reference sequence). The CDR3 has 14 amino acids. V shed 0 bases, J shed 9 bases, and the junction held 8 bases outside the gene matches. CDR3 bases: TGCAGTGCTAGAGATTACCAGGGGGAAGGCACCATATATTTT. It codes for CSARDYQGEGTIYF.

The rearrangement links TRBV18 to TRBJ1-3, with 7 bases that match TRBD1. Looked up from germline, CDR1 is KGHSH and CDR2 is LQKENI. CDR3 length: 18 residues. V lost 2 bases, J lost 4 bases, and 14 bases stayed unmatched. CDR3 nucleotide sequence: TGTGCCAGCTCACCAACAGTCTCGACAGGGAGGAGAGGAAACACCATATATTTT. This encodes CASSPTVSTGRRGNTIYF.

The chain carries TRBV20-1 and TRBJ2-7; D not certain. CDR1 and CDR2 (germline): DFQATT, SNEGSKA (reference sequence). This CDR3 has 12 residues. V was cut by 3 bases and J by 3 bases, with 9 bases left in between. The CDR3: CSARSKGYEQYF. Written as DNA, the CDR3 is TGCAGTGCTAGGTCAAAGGGCTACGAGCAGTACTTC.

Only a few counts were recorded for this clonotype. The chain carries TRBV5-1 and TRBJ1-2, with 9 bases lining up with TRBD1. Looked up from germline, CDR1 is SGHRS and CDR2 is YFSETQ. This CDR3 comprises 15 residues. The J segment lost 3 bases and the V segment lost 4 bases, leaving 7 bases of the junction unmatched. This chain's CDR3 is CASSPSGQGYYGYTF. In DNA form, the CDR3 reads TGCGCCAGCAGCCCATCGGGACAGGGCTACTATGGCTACACCTTC.

This clonotype was observed at least ten times. This chain connects TRBV20-1 to TRBJ1-3, with 10 positions matching TRBD1. Germline-derived CDR1 and CDR2 are DFQATT and SNEGSKA (reference sequence). The CDR3 is 16 residues long. The V gene end was trimmed by 3 bases and the J gene end by 0 bases; junction bases not matched to a gene: 5. CDR3 sequence: CSASWGQGSSGNTIYF. The CDR3 nucleotides are TGCAGTGCTAGTTGGGGACAGGGGAGCTCTGGAAACACCATATATTTT.

This clonotype was found many times. The chain recombines TRBV9 with TRBJ2-7; D might be TRBD1 or TRBD2, each matching 5 bases. Trimming took 0 bases from V and 4 from J, leaving 8 bases between them. CDR1 is SGDLS, CDR2 YYNGEE, per germline. The CDR3 length is 13 residues. CDR3 protein: CASSVEGSYEQYF. The DNA for the CDR3 is TGTGCCAGCAGCGTAGAGGGGAGTTACGAGCAGTACTTC.

This clonotype appeared many times. The chain combines TRBV29-1 with TRBJ1-2; 11 bases line up with TRBD1. This CDR3 is 13 amino acids long. Germline CDR1 SQVTM, CDR2 ANQGSEA. V lost 7 bases and J lost 7; bases outside the gene matches: 8. In nucleotides, the CDR3 is TGCAGCGCTATCGGACAGGGGGCAGTTGGCTACACCTTC. Protein: CSAIGQGAVGYTF.

This clonotype has at least ten counts. DNA of the CDR3: TGTGCCAGCAGTGAAGCGCAGGTTAAAGAGACCCAGTACTTC. Its protein product is CASSEAQVKETQYF. This rearrangement joins TRBV6-1 to TRBJ2-5; D gene unclear. The ends were cut back, 0 bases at V and 3 bases at J, with 8 bases in the middle. The CDR3 consists of 14 residues. Germline V gene data show CDR1 as MNHNS and CDR2 as SASEGT.

This clonotype was counted many times. The chain recombines TRBV7-6 with TRBJ1-5; 9 bases match TRBD1. Germline V gene sequence: CDR1 SGHVS, CDR2 FNYEAQ. The J segment lost 3 bases and the V segment lost 5 bases, leaving 5 bases of the junction unmatched. The CDR3 length is 15 residues. The CDR3 region is CASSPWTGVNQPQHF. CDR3 in DNA: TGTGCCAGCAGCCCCTGGACAGGGGTCAATCAGCCCCAGCATTTT.

Ten or more counts support this clonotype. This chain uses TRBV24-1 with TRBJ2-3; D is undetermined. The CDR3 length is 14 residues. V lost 1 base and J 6 bases, leaving 10 bases between the germline ends. Germline V gives CDR1 KGHDR, CDR2 SFDVKD. The CDR3 loop reads CATSDFSGLDTQYF. The CDR3, as DNA: TGTGCCACCAGTGATTTTTCTGGGCTCGATACGCAGTATTTT.

This clonotype came up many times. The rearrangement joins TRBV12-5 to TRBJ2-3; no reliable D call. This CDR3 has 14 residues. Trimming removed 1 base from V and 1 base from J, with 6 bases in between. CDR1 and CDR2 from the germline V gene are LGHNT and FRNRAP. CDR3: CASGLAGGTDTQYF. CDR3 in DNA: TGTGCTAGTGGTTTGGCCGGAGGCACAGATACGCAGTATTTT.

The sample holds many counts of this clonotype. The chain carries TRBV11-2 and TRBJ1-1; D perhaps matches TRBD1 (6 bases). Trimming removed 0 bases from V and 6 bases from J, with 17 bases in between. CDR3 length: 16 residues. Germline assignment: CDR1 SGHAT and CDR2 FQNNGV. The CDR3 nucleotides read TGTGCCAGCAGCTTAGATGGCGGGGGCCGGGTCGCTGAAGCTTTCTTT. It yields the protein CASSLDGGGRVAEAFF.

There are a few counts of this clonotype. The chain joins TRBV6-5 to TRBJ1-6; TRBD1 is a possible D gene (6 bases). V lost 3 bases to trimming and J lost 7 bases, with 13 bases between them. The CDR3 sequence is 15 residues long. Germline CDR1 is MNHEY and CDR2 is SVGAGI. The CDR3 DNA sequence: TGTGCCAGCAGTTATAGAGGGGGAGGCAATTCACCCCTCCACTTT. Translation gives CASSYRGGGNSPLHF.

The table lists this clonotype with a few counts. The chain is built from TRBV7-2 and TRBJ1-2; D remains unclear. Germline CDR1 and CDR2: SGHTA and FQGNSA. Trimming cost V 5 bases and J 6 bases, with 25 bases left between them. The CDR3 runs to 17 residues. This CDR3 is CASSAPLLLRTPDGYTF. CDR3 bases: TGTGCCAGCAGCGCGCCCCTCCTCCTAAGAACGCCCGATGGCTACACCTTC.

This clonotype was counted at least ten times. CDR3 amino acids: CSARRPGGTDTQYF. The CDR3 DNA reads as TGCAGTGCTAGACGCCCCGGAGGAACAGATACGCAGTATTTT. The chain has TRBV20-1 and TRBJ2-3; tentatively, D is TRBD2 (5 bases). The CDR3 is made up of 14 amino acids. Germline V gene data show CDR1 as DFQATT and CDR2 as SNEGSKA (reference sequence). Trimming cost V 2 bases and J 3 bases, with 12 bases left between them.

For this clonotype: One end of the junction does not line up with germline, which may come from a read error. V usage is TRBV2 and J usage is TRBJ2-7, with D uncertain. This CDR3 is 11 amino acids long. CDR1 is SNHLY and CDR2 is FYNNEI in the germline V gene. As DNA, the CDR3 is TGTGCCAGCAGCGAAGGGTACAAGCAGTACTTC. Translating gives CASSEGYKQYF.

The sample holds many counts of this clonotype. The chain combines TRBV12-3 or TRBV12-4 with TRBJ2-2, with D maybe TRBD2 (6 bases). The ends were cut back, 6 bases at V and 0 bases at J, with 17 bases in the middle. The CDR3 contains 17 residues. CDR3 in DNA: TGTGCCAGCAGCCCTAGACGGGGGACCACGAACACCGGGGAGCTGTTTTTT. It translates to CASSPRRGTTNTGELFF.